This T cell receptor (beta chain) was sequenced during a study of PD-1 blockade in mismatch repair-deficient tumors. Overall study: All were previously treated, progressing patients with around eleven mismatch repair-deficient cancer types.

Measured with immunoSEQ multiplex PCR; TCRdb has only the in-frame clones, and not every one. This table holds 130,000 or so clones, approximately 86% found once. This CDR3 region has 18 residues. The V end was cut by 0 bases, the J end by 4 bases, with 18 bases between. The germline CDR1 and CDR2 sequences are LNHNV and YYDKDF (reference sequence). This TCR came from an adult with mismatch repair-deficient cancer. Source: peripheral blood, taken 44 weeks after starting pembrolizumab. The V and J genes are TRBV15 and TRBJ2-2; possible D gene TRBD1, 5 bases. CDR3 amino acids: CATSRDIDSSHITGELFF. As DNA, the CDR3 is TGTGCCACCAGCAGAGATATTGACAGTAGCCACATCACCGGGGAGCTGTTTTTT.